These T cell receptor beta chains were read from a single sample in a study of PD-L1 blockade in urothelial cancer. Repertoires were generated with immunoSEQ multiplex PCR, while TCRdb's copy carries only in-frame clones and drops some. The table lists around 110,000 clones, roughly 90% of them singletons. The sample consisted of PBMCs, taken around atezolizumab (anti-PD-L1) treatment. The receptors come from a man aged 55 to 70 with urothelial cancer. Each CDR3 is given with its conserved first and last residue. Each record gives: D gene, V gene, J gene, CDR3 DNA, CDR3 protein. The D gene is left open where the match is weak.

>-|TRBV7-3|TRBJ2-2
TGTGCCAGCAGCCTAGGTCTGCGGGAAAGCACCGGGGAGCTGTTTTTT
CASSLGLRESTGELFF
>TRBD1|TRBV18|TRBJ2-7
TGTGCCAGCTCACCTCGGACAGGAGACTACGAGCAGTACTTC
CASSPRTGDYEQYF
>-|TRBV9|TRBJ2-3
TGTGCCAGCAGCGTAGCGGGCGGGGAGCTCTCAGATACGCAGTATTTT
CASSVAGGELSDTQYF
>-|TRBV6-1|TRBJ2-7
TGTGCCAGCACCCAGAAGAGACAGCCAACCTACGAGCAGTACTTC
CASTQKRQPTYEQYF
>TRBD1|TRBV5-4|TRBJ2-7
TGTGCCAGCAGCATTGACAGGGAGTACGAGCAGTACTTC
CASSIDREYEQYF
>TRBD2|TRBV10-3|TRBJ2-5
TGTGCCATCAGTGGGACTAGCGAAGAGACCCAGTACTTC
CAISGTSEETQYF
>-|TRBV5-1|TRBJ2-3
TGCGCCAGCAGGGTCAGAACCGGGACAGATACGCAGTATTTT
CASRVRTGTDTQYF
>-|TRBV6-5|TRBJ2-7
TGTGCCAGCAGTTACTCGAACCGAGCCTACGAGCAGTACTTC
CASSYSNRAYEQYF
>-|TRBV7-9|TRBJ2-3
TGTGCCAGCAGCTTAGCGACTAGCACAGATACGCAGTATTTT
CASSLATSTDTQYF
>-|TRBV4-3|TRBJ1-5
TGCGCCAGCAGCCAAGATCAGGGTGGCCAGCCCCAGCATTTT
CASSQDQGGQPQHF
>TRBD2|TRBV7-8|TRBJ2-2
TGTGCCAGCAGCTTATCCCGGACTAGCGGGGTCACCGGGGAGCTGTTTTTT
CASSLSRTSGVTGELFF
>-|TRBV7-9|TRBJ2-5
TGTGCCAGCAGCTTAGCTGGTAGAGGTGGGGAGACCCAGTACTTC
CASSLAGRGGETQYF
>TRBD1|TRBV11-2|TRBJ2-7
TGTGCCAGCAGCACCCGGACAGGGGGCTCCTACGAGCAGTACTTC
CASSTRTGGSYEQYF
>TRBD2|TRBV4-3|TRBJ2-7
TGCGCCAGCAGCCAAAGTCCTTTAGCGGGAGCCTACGAGCAGTACTTC
CASSQSPLAGAYEQYF
>-|TRBV4-2|TRBJ2-7
TGTGCCAGCAGCCAAAGGAGTGCCTACGAGCAGTACTTC
CASSQRSAYEQYF
>TRBD1|TRBV4-2|TRBJ2-3
TGTGCCAGCAGCCAAGCCGGACAGGGGACCTTCACAGATACGCAGTATTTT
CASSQAGQGTFTDTQYF
>-|TRBV4-3|TRBJ2-7
TGCGCCAGCAGCCGGGACATCAGCCACGGTGCAAGCTACGAGCAGTACTTC
CASSRDISHGASYEQYF
>TRBD1|TRBV5-1|TRBJ1-1
TGCGCCAGCAGCTCAACAGGGGACACTGAAGCTTTCTTT
CASSSTGDTEAFF
>-|TRBV25-1|TRBJ1-1
TGTGCCACCCTTCAAGGGGGTAGGAACACTGAAGCTTTCTTT
CATLQGGRNTEAFF
>-|TRBV15|TRBJ2-1
TGTGCCACCAGAAAGACTGCATCCCAAGACAATGAGCAGTTCTTC
CATRKTASQDNEQFF